The clone carrying this TCR beta chain was detected only once. No antigen is known for it. The sample belongs to a study of cytomegalovirus exposure and HLA in healthy donors. Study results and caveats: Among TCR sequences, most were rare, though some public TCRs appeared in many donors. Specificity for CMV antigens was confirmed in vitro for three of the CMV-associated chains. Using the classifier, cytomegalovirus status was reportedly diagnosed with high specificity and sensitivity.

Some clones are missing from TCRdb's copy, which holds only in-frame ones; the method was immunoSEQ multiplex PCR. The data contain 35,000 to 50,000 clones, 80% to 95% of them singletons. The validation cohort, a group of under 150 subjects, included the donors and was separate from the approximately 700-subject first cohort. With V trimmed by 7 bases and J by 3 bases, 11 bases remained unmatched. This CDR3 spans 15 amino acids. The germline V gene encodes CDR1 PRHDT and CDR2 FYEKMQ (reference sequence). Sequences were obtained from PBMCs. The genes are TRBV13 and TRBJ1-1, with 7 positions matching TRBD1. The sequence came from a woman aged 18-29 years in good health and CMV-seronegative. The CDR3, as DNA: TGTGCCAGCACCCCAGGGGGGAATTGGGACACTGAAGCTTTCTTT. Residues: CASTPGGNWDTEAFF.